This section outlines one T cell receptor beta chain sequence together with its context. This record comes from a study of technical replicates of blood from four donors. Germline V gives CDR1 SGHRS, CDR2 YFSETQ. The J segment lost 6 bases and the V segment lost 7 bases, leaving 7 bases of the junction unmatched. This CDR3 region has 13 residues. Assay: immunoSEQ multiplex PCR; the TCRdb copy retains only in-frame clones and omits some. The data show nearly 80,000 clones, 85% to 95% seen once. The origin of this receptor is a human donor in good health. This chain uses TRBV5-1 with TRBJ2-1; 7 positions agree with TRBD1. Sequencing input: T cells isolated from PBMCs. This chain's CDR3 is CASGQGTANEQFF. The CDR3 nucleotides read TGCGCCAGCGGGCAAGGGACAGCCAATGAGCAGTTCTTC.